What follows is one T cell receptor beta chain and its context. Its specificity is unknown. The entry originates in a study of T cell responses to AZD1222 COVID-19 vaccine. Produced via immunoSEQ multiplex PCR; TCRdb's table is partial and in-frame only. The table records 90,000 to 150,000 clones, roughly 87% of them present only once. The CDR3 sequence is 14 residues long. V was cut by 2 bases and J by 5 bases, with 12 bases left in between. CDR1 is SNHLY and CDR2 is FYNNEI in the germline V gene. Study findings and constraints: In all cases, repertoires were sampled only after the peak T cell response. Donors were mostly white British, more females; clonal diversity possibly underestimated.

This sequence joins TRBV2 and TRBJ2-5; the D call may be TRBD1 or TRBD2 (6 bases each). The material was peripheral blood, obtained 28 days after the second AZD1222 dose. This receptor was obtained from an adult who received the AZD1222 COVID-19 vaccine. The CDR3: CASSESTGRETQYF. CDR3 in DNA: TGTGCCAGCAGTGAATCTACAGGGAGGGAGACCCAGTACTTC.